A selection of T cell receptor beta chains follows, all from one sample in a study of blood T cell repertoires in COVID-19. The table came from immunoSEQ multiplex PCR; TCRdb's copy has only in-frame clones and leaves some out. The table includes around 220,000 clones, roughly nine tenths detected once. Material: PBMCs or T cells enriched from blood (not recorded which). The receptors were gathered from a woman aged 30 to 39 with acute COVID-19. Each CDR3 is given with its conserved first and last residue. D genes are given only for firm matches. Clone size appears in some rows only: once, few, many, or a class for an expanded clone.

.	TRBV5-1	once	TRBJ2-5	CASSLRGTYQETQYF	TGCGCCAGCAGCTTAAGGGGGACGTACCAAGAGACCCAGTACTTC
TRBD1	TRBV18	.	TRBJ2-7	CASSPLPPTDRGQGEQYF	TGTGCCAGCTCACCCCTTCCCCCCACAGACAGGGGGCAGGGTGAGCAGTACTTC
.	TRBV7-2	few	TRBJ1-1	CASSPRQNTEAFF	TGTGCCAGCAGCCCCAGACAAAACACTGAAGCTTTCTTT
.	TRBV9	.	TRBJ2-7	CASSVGGEDEQYF	TGTGCCAGCAGCGTAGGTGGGGAGGACGAGCAGTACTTC
.	TRBV6-5	.	TRBJ2-2	CASRRVWNTGELFF	TGTGCCAGCAGGAGGGTCTGGAACACCGGGGAGCTGTTTTTT
.	TRBV2	.	TRBJ1-1	CASSYRTLNTEAFF	TGTGCCAGCAGCTATCGGACACTGAACACTGAAGCTTTCTTT
TRBD2	TRBV19	.	TRBJ2-2	CASSFPTSGSTELFF	TGTGCCAGTAGTTTTCCGACTAGCGGGAGTACGGAGCTGTTTTTT
TRBD1	TRBV19	.	TRBJ2-3	CASSIGQGASDTQYF	TGTGCCAGTAGTATCGGACAGGGGGCTTCAGATACGCAGTATTTT
TRBD2	TRBV6-5	.	TRBJ2-2	CATRTGGSAGELFF	TGTGCCACCCGTACGGGGGGGTCGGCCGGGGAGCTGTTTTTT
.	TRBV4-2	many	TRBJ2-3	CASSPGLETDTQYF	TGTGCCAGCAGCCCGGGACTGGAGACAGATACGCAGTATTTT
TRBD2	TRBV27	.	TRBJ2-1	CASSFLAGGHNEQFF	TGTGCCAGCAGTTTTTTAGCGGGGGGGCACAATGAGCAGTTCTTC
.	TRBV9	.	TRBJ1-1	CASSVGPRGVNTEAFF	TGTGCCAGCAGCGTCGGCCCCCGGGGGGTGAACACTGAAGCTTTCTTT
.	TRBV18	.	TRBJ1-1	CASSPKQGAEAFF	TGTGCCAGCTCGCCAAAACAGGGCGCTGAAGCTTTCTTT
TRBD1	TRBV28	.	TRBJ1-3	CASSSTGALNTIYF	TGTGCCAGCAGTTCGACAGGGGCCCTAAACACCATATATTTT
TRBD1	TRBV28	once	TRBJ2-5	CASSFPGTGEETQYF	TGTGCCAGCAGTTTTCCCGGGACAGGGGAAGAGACCCAGTACTTC
TRBD2	TRBV5-4	.	TRBJ2-1	CASSPPALAGPASSYNEQFF	TGTGCCAGCAGCCCTCCAGCACTAGCGGGCCCCGCGAGCTCCTACAATGAGCAGTTCTTC
.	TRBV30	few	TRBJ1-6	CAWTRSSYNSPLHF	TGTGCCTGGACGAGGAGCTCCTATAATTCACCCCTCCACTTT
.	TRBV5-6	.	TRBJ1-5	CASSLLQTPPQHF	TGTGCCAGCAGCTTGTTACAGACGCCGCCCCAGCATTTT
.	TRBV11-3	.	TRBJ2-2	CASSLDLTGSTGELFF	TGTGCCAGCAGCTTAGATCTAACGGGTTCCACCGGGGAGCTGTTTTTT
.	TRBV10-1	.	TRBJ1-2	CASRSVPDTNNYGYTF	TGCGCCAGCAGATCCGTTCCCGACACCAATAACTATGGCTACACCTTC
.	TRBV25-1	.	TRBJ1-1	CASSESGDLTEAFF	TGTGCCAGCAGTGAATCGGGGGATCTCACTGAAGCTTTCTTT
TRBD2	TRBV28	.	TRBJ2-1	CASSRLAGVYEQFF	TGTGCCAGCAGTCGGCTAGCGGGAGTCTATGAGCAGTTCTTC
.	TRBV3-1/TRBV3-2	.	TRBJ2-7	CASSQVEVGSYEQYF	TGTGCCAGCAGCCAAGTAGAGGTGGGCTCCTACGAGCAGTACTTC
TRBD1	TRBV6-5	.	TRBJ1-6	CASSYSSPDRGPPLHF	TGTGCCAGCAGTTACTCGAGTCCGGACAGGGGGCCCCCCCTCCACTTT
.	TRBV4-3	.	TRBJ2-1	CASSQDPSVYNEQFF	TGCGCCAGCAGCCAAGACCCTAGCGTCTACAATGAGCAGTTCTTC
.	TRBV5-1	.	TRBJ2-7	CASRVGASAEQYF	TGCGCCAGCAGAGTTGGAGCCTCGGCCGAGCAGTACTTC